Shown below are 27 T cell receptor beta chains from a single sample sequenced in a study of radiation and T cells in renal cell carcinoma. Libraries were prepared by immunoSEQ multiplex PCR; TCRdb keeps only in-frame clonotypes and omits some of them. Of roughly 140,000 clones detected, about 87% appear once; the ten largest clones hold approximately 12%. Time point reported: blood 2 weeks post-SBRT. The treatment is: 15 Gy SBRT to primary tumor, nephrectomy 4 weeks later. Here the sequenced sample was blood, taken from a patient whose treatment included radiotherapy and nephrectomy. The receptors originated from a woman between 45 and 60 years old with renal cell carcinoma.

The V gene is TRBV5-1, the J gene TRBJ2-2, with TRBD1 identical over 7 bases. The CDR3 length is 14 residues. Trimming cost V 6 bases and J 5 bases; bases outside gene matches: 7. Germline V gene lookup returns CDR1 SGHRS and CDR2 YFSETQ. As DNA, the CDR3 is TGCGCCAGCAACCGACAGGGAGAAACCGGGGAGCTGTTTTTT. It encodes CASNRQGETGELFF.

The V gene is TRBV6-6, the J gene TRBJ1-1; D is uncertain. Trimming stripped 7 bases from V and 0 bases from J, with 6 bases between. The CDR3 consists of 12 residues. Germline V CDR1 and CDR2: MNHNY, SVGAGI (reference sequence). CDR3 sequence: CASKMVNTEAFF. In nucleotides, the CDR3 is TGTGCCAGCAAAATGGTGAACACTGAAGCTTTCTTT.

The chain joins TRBV7-9 to TRBJ1-1; perhaps TRBD1 as D (5 bases). The CDR3 is 15 amino acids. CDR1 is SEHNR, CDR2 FQNEAQ, per germline (reference sequence). Trimming stripped 0 bases from V and 2 bases from J, with 10 bases between. Here the CDR3 DNA reads TGTGCCAGCAGCTTAGCGATTGACAGCAACACTGAAGCTTTCTTT. Amino acids: CASSLAIDSNTEAFF.

The chain carries TRBV29-1 and TRBJ2-7; D not certain. The germline CDR1 and CDR2 sequences are SQVTM and ANQGSEA. The length of the CDR3 is 12 residues. The V and J ends lost 5 bases and 2 bases respectively, with 10 bases between them. CDR3 protein: CSVRVTAYEQYF. CDR3 DNA: TGCAGCGTTAGGGTAACGGCCTACGAGCAGTACTTC.

The chain is built from TRBV7-3 and TRBJ1-2, with 9 bases aligning to TRBD1. The germline gives CDR1 SGHTA, CDR2 FQGTGA. CDR3 size: 15 residues. V lost 6 bases, J lost 6 bases, and 11 bases stayed unmatched. CDR3 sequence reads: CASRTRDRVSNGYTF. CDR3 nucleotide sequence: TGTGCCAGCAGAACCCGGGACAGGGTTAGTAATGGCTACACCTTC.

DNA for the CDR3: TGTGCCAGCAGCTTAGGGGCCCGGGACAAGAACACCGGGGAGCTGTTTTTT. Its translation is CASSLGARDKNTGELFF. The gene calls are TRBV7-6 and TRBJ2-2; D may be TRBD1 (6 bases). Looked up from germline, CDR1 is SGHVS and CDR2 is FNYEAQ. CDR3 length: 17 amino acids. Trimming cost V 1 base and J 1 base, with 13 bases left between them.

The chain employs TRBV14 and TRBJ1-1; D is possibly TRBD1 (6 bases). CDR1 and CDR2 (germline): SGHDN, FVKESK. Trimming removed 1 base from V and 0 bases from J, with 9 bases in between. The CDR3 runs 15 residues. CDR3 sequence reads: CASSQAQGMNTEAFF. DNA for the CDR3: TGTGCCAGCAGCCAAGCTCAGGGGATGAACACTGAAGCTTTCTTT. The whole variable domain, filled in from reference TRBV14 and TRBJ1-1, reads EAGVTQFPSHSVIEKGQTVTLRCDPISGHDNLYWYRRVMGKEIKFLLHFVKESKQDESGMPNNRFLAERTGGTYSTLKVQPAELEDSGVYFCASSQAQGMNTEAFFGQGTRLTVV.

The chain couples TRBV11-2 to TRBJ2-1; 8 nucleotides align to TRBD2. The CDR3 is 14 amino acids. V was pared by 5 bases and J by 7 bases, with 7 bases of the junction left unmatched. Per the germline V gene, CDR1 is SGHAT and CDR2 is FQNNGV. CDR3 coding DNA: TGTGCCAGCAGCACCCCTCGGGGGGGAAATGAGCAGTTCTTC. This codes for CASSTPRGGNEQFF. The full variable domain, completed using reference TRBV11-2 and TRBJ2-1, is EAGVAQSPRYKIIEKRQSVAFWCNPISGHATLYWYQQILGQGPKLLIQFQNNGVVDDSQLPKDRFSAERLKGVDSTLKIQPAKLEDSAVYLCASSTPRGGNEQFFGPGTRLTVL.

V gene TRBV18 combines with J gene TRBJ2-7; unclear D gene. The CDR3 runs 14 residues. With 3 bases removed from V and 2 bases from J, the gap between germline ends came to 11 bases. Looked up from germline, CDR1 is KGHSH and CDR2 is LQKENI. The CDR3 here is CASSPDRNPYEQYF. In DNA form, the CDR3 reads TGTGCCAGCTCACCCGATAGAAACCCCTACGAGCAGTACTTC.

The rearrangement uses TRBV7-9 and TRBJ2-1; D could derive from TRBD1 or TRBD2 (5 bases each). V shed 1 base and J shed 2 bases, with 15 bases lying between them. CDR1 is SEHNR and CDR2 is FQNEAQ in the germline V gene (reference sequence). This CDR3 region has 17 residues. CDR3 sequence (DNA): TGTGCCAGCAGCTTAGAGGTAATTCGGGACGCCTACAATGAGCAGTTCTTC. Protein sequence: CASSLEVIRDAYNEQFF. The full variable domain, completed using reference TRBV7-9 and TRBJ2-1, is DTGVSQNPRHKITKRGQNVTFRCDPISEHNRLYWYRQTLGQGPEFLTYFQNEAQLEKSRLLSDRFSAERPKGSFSTLEIQRTEQGDSAMYLCASSLEVIRDAYNEQFFGPGTRLTVL.

Concerning this clone itself: The sample holds other DNA sequences that translate to the same CDR3. CDR3 in DNA: TGTGCCAGCAGTGAAGGGACAGGGAATGGCTACACCTTC. This translates into CASSEGTGNGYTF. The genes are TRBV6-1 and TRBJ1-2, with 8 bases identical to TRBD1. CDR1 MNHNS and CDR2 SASEGT come from the germline V gene. CDR3 length equals 13 residues. V lost 1 base to trimming and J lost 6 bases; unmatched junction nucleotides: 1.

This clone showed up just once. The chain has TRBV19 and TRBJ1-2, with D hard to call. This CDR3 is 12 amino acids long. Trimming stripped 3 bases from V and 5 bases from J, with 7 bases between. Germline V gives CDR1 LNHDA, CDR2 SQIVND (reference sequence). In DNA form, the CDR3 reads TGTGCCAGTAGTATCCAAGGTTATGGCTACACCTTC. This encodes CASSIQGYGYTF.

CDR3 bases: TGTGCCAGCAGCCGGGGACAGGGAAACACTGAAGCTTTCTTT. Amino acid sequence: CASSRGQGNTEAFF. V gene TRBV5-4 combines with J gene TRBJ1-1; 9 bases are shared with TRBD1. Germline V gene lookup returns CDR1 SGHNT and CDR2 YYREEE (reference sequence). V trimming: 4 bases; J trimming: 2 bases; junction bases outside the gene matches: 3. This CDR3 comprises 14 residues.

V gene TRBV14 combines with J gene TRBJ1-2; D might be TRBD1 (5 bases). The CDR3 sequence is 14 residues long. Per the germline V gene, CDR1 is SGHDN and CDR2 is FVKESK. Trimming cost V 1 base and J 4 bases, with 10 bases left between them. The CDR3 DNA reads TGTGCCAGCAGCCAAGGGGTGGGGCCCTATGGCTACACCTTC. Protein product: CASSQGVGPYGYTF.

The genes are TRBV5-1 and TRBJ2-3; 7 nucleotides agree with TRBD2. J lost 0 bases, V lost 5 bases, and 6 bases had no gene match. CDR1 SGHRS and CDR2 YFSETQ come from the germline V gene. This CDR3 is built from 15 residues. The CDR3 loop reads CASSFRGVSTDTQYF. CDR3 sequence (DNA): TGCGCCAGCAGTTTCCGGGGGGTTAGCACAGATACGCAGTATTTT.

CDR3 sequence: CASSPNGGMNTGELFF. The DNA for the CDR3 is TGTGCCAGCTCACCAAACGGGGGGATGAACACCGGGGAGCTGTTTTTT. The J gene is TRBJ2-2, the V gene TRBV18; 7 nucleotides line up with TRBD2. The CDR3 consists of 16 residues. The trim removed 2 bases at V and 1 base at J, leaving 4 bases unmatched. Germline CDR1 reads KGHSH; CDR2 reads LQKENI.

The J gene is TRBJ1-4, the V gene TRBV2; D uncertain. Germline assignment: CDR1 SNHLY and CDR2 FYNNEI. The CDR3 consists of 14 residues. V was pared by 10 bases and J by 8 bases, with 20 bases between. CDR3: CATAGSHESEKLFF. The CDR3, as DNA: TGTGCCACAGCGGGCAGCCACGAGTCCGAAAAACTGTTTTTT.

The chain has TRBV29-1 and TRBJ2-7, with D perhaps given as TRBD1 or TRBD2 (5 bases each). Germline assignment: CDR1 SQVTM and CDR2 ANQGSEA. The V end was cut by 7 bases, the J end by 0 bases, with 13 bases between. This CDR3 is 13 amino acids long. CDR3 protein: CSAGPGSSYEQYF. The CDR3 nucleotides read TGCAGCGCCGGACCAGGGAGCTCCTACGAGCAGTACTTC.

The chain recombines TRBV5-1 with TRBJ2-1, with 7 positions matching TRBD1. The CDR3 has 17 residues. The germline V gene encodes CDR1 SGHRS and CDR2 YFSETQ. The V and J ends lost 4 bases and 0 bases, in that order; junction bases with no gene match: 10. The CDR3 DNA reads TGCGCCAGCAGCCGGGACAGCTCCGAGAGCTCCTACAATGAGCAGTTCTTC. Translation gives CASSRDSSESSYNEQFF.

The chain carries TRBV2 and TRBJ2-3; D gene unclear. The V gene's germline CDR1 is SNHLY and CDR2 FYNNEI. The CDR3 consists of 13 residues. V dropped 7 bases and J dropped 1 base, with 9 bases sitting between them. The CDR3 protein is CASNEVGTDTQYF. Here the CDR3 DNA reads TGTGCCAGCAATGAGGTTGGCACAGATACGCAGTATTTT.

J is TRBJ1-5 and V is TRBV19; D gene uncertain. CDR1 is LNHDA, CDR2 SQIVND, per germline (reference sequence). The CDR3 has 14 residues. The V and J ends lost 0 bases and 1 base respectively, with 4 bases between them. The CDR3 region is CASSIERSNQPQHF. In nucleotides, the CDR3 is TGTGCCAGTAGTATAGAAAGAAGCAATCAGCCCCAGCATTTT. Together with reference TRBV19 and TRBJ1-5, the CDR3 gives the full variable domain: DGGITQSPKYLFRKEGQNVTLSCEQNLNHDAMYWYRQDPGQGLRLIYYSQIVNDFQKGDIAEGYSVSREKKESFPLTVTSAQKNPTAFYLCASSIERSNQPQHFGDGTRLSIL.

This chain joins TRBV7-9 and TRBJ2-5; possibly TRBD2 for D (6 bases). This CDR3 spans 14 amino acids. From germline, CDR1 is SEHNR and CDR2 FQNEAQ (reference sequence). Trimming shortened V by 6 bases and J by 2 bases, and 13 bases separated the two germline ends. The CDR3 DNA reads as TGTGCCAGCAGTTTCGGGACTCTTCAAGAGACCCAGTACTTC. This gives the protein CASSFGTLQETQYF.

V usage is TRBV5-1 and J usage is TRBJ1-5; no firm D call. The CDR3 has 15 residues. Trimming removed 0 bases at V and 0 bases at J, with 7 bases between. Germline values: CDR1 SGHRS, CDR2 YFSETQ. CDR3 region: CASSLGDYSNQPQHF. CDR3 DNA sequence: TGCGCCAGCAGCTTGGGGGATTATAGCAATCAGCCCCAGCATTTT. Full variable domain (outside the CDR3, taken from reference TRBV5-1 and TRBJ1-5): KAGVTQTPRYLIKTRGQQVTLSCSPISGHRSVSWYQQTPGQGLQFLFEYFSETQRNKGNFPGRFSGRQFSNSRSEMNVSTLELGDSALYLCASSLGDYSNQPQHFGDGTRLSIL.

The chain employs TRBV19 and TRBJ1-2, with unresolved D. The CDR3 contains 15 residues. The germline gives CDR1 LNHDA, CDR2 SQIVND (reference sequence). The germline V and J ends were trimmed by 3 bases and 4 bases, with 15 bases remaining between them. The CDR3 nucleotides are TGTGCCAGTAGTATTTTGGGGTCGACTACCTATGGCTACACCTTC. This translates into CASSILGSTTYGYTF.

CDR3 nucleotides: TGTGCCGGCCAGGGACAGCTGAACACTGAAGCTTTCTTT. It translates to CAGQGQLNTEAFF. This chain connects TRBV2 to TRBJ1-1; 7 nucleotides align to TRBD1. V trimming: 11 bases; J trimming: 0 bases; junction bases outside the gene matches: 6. The CDR3 length is 13 residues. Germline V gene lookup returns CDR1 SNHLY and CDR2 FYNNEI.

Remarks on this clone: Since the CDR3 does not end with the conserved phenylalanine or tryptophan, this likely comes from a read error. The DNA is left out, because the CDR3 cannot be placed on it with certainty; the CDR3 is given as TCRdb lists it. The chain joins TRBV20-1 to TRBJ1-4; TRBD1 is taken as the D call from the table, unchecked against the DNA. Germline CDR1 is DFQATT and CDR2 is SNEGSKA (reference sequence). Termini included, the CDR3 measures 9 amino acids. CDR3 sequence: CSAPGSLLS.

The chain uses TRBV4-2 and TRBJ1-3; D unresolved. V was cut by 2 bases and J by 0 bases, with 14 bases left in between. Germline CDR1 reads LGHNA; CDR2 reads YNFKEQ. The CDR3 runs 17 residues. CDR3 residues: CASSQPEFLSSGNTIYF. CDR3 nucleotides: TGTGCCAGCAGCCAACCAGAGTTCCTCAGCTCTGGAAACACCATATATTTT.